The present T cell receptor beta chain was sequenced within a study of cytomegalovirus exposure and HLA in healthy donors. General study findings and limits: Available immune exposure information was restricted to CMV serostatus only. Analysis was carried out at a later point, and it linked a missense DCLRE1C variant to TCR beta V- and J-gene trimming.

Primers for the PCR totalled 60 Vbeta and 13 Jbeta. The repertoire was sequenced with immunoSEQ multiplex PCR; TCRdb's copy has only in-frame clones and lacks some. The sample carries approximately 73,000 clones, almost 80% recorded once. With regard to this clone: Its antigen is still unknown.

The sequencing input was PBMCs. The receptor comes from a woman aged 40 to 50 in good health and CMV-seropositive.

CDR3 nucleotide sequence: TGTGCCAGCGAGGGATCCAATGGGGGCAATCAGCCCCAGCATTTT. This encodes CASEGSNGGNQPQHF. V is TRBV28 and J is TRBJ1-5; D is uncertain. The germline V and J ends were trimmed by 8 bases and 2 bases, with 16 bases remaining between them. Germline CDR1 reads MDHEN; CDR2 reads SYDVKM. The CDR3 extends over 15 amino acids. The whole variable domain, filled in from reference TRBV28 and TRBJ1-5, reads DVKVTQSSRYLVKRTGEKVFLECVQDMDHENMFWYRQDPGLGLRLIYFSYDVKMKEKGDIPEGYSVSREKKERFSLILESASTNQTSMYLCASEGSNGGNQPQHFGDGTRLSIL.